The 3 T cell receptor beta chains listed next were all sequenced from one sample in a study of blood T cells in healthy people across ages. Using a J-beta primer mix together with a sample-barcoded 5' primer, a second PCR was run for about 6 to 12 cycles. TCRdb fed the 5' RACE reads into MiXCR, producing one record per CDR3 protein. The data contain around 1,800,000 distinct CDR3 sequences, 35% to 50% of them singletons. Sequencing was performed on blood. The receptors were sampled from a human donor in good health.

The CDR3 loop reads CASSPRGPPREQYF. The CDR3 nucleotides are TGTGCCAGCAGCCCGCGGGGTCCCCCTAGGGAGCAGTACTTC. V and J are TRBV7-9 and TRBJ2-7; weak D call: TRBD2 (6 bases). The CDR3 length is 14 residues. V lost 5 bases, J lost 7 bases, and 18 bases lay in between. From germline, CDR1 is SEHNR and CDR2 FQNEAQ (reference sequence).

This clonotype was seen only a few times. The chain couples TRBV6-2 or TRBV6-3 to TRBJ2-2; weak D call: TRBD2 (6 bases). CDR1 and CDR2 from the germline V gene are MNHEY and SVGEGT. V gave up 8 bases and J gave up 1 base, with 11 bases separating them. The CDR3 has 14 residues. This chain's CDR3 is CASGISGNTGELFF. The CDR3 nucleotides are TGTGCCAGCGGAATTAGCGGGAACACCGGGGAGCTGTTTTTT.

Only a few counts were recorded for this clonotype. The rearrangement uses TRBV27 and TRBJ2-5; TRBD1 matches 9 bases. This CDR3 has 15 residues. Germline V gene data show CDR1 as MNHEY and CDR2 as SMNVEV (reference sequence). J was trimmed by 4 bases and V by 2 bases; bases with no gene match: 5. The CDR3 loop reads CASSLGTGFRETQYF. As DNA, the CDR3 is TGTGCCAGCAGTTTAGGGACAGGGTTTCGAGAGACCCAGTACTTC.